The next 21 T cell receptor beta chains were all read from a single sample in a study of technical replicates of blood from a few donors. The protocol was immunoSEQ multiplex PCR, while the TCRdb copy is restricted to in-frame clones and leaves out a portion. Of over 55,000 clones in the sample, approximately 86% are singletons; the top ten hold 5.1%. Source material: PBMCs. These receptors were collected from a human donor in good health. Some clones in this sample may be carry-over from other donors' samples.

The chain joins TRBV7-9 to TRBJ1-2; 8 nucleotides match TRBD1. The V segment lost 6 bases and the J segment 4 bases; nucleotides outside the gene matches: 13. Looked up from germline, CDR1 is SEHNR and CDR2 is FQNEAQ (reference sequence). This CDR3 has 16 amino acids. The CDR3 loop is CASRPGSSGGSYGYTF. As DNA, the CDR3 is TGTGCCAGCAGGCCAGGATCCTCAGGGGGCTCCTATGGCTACACCTTC.

The chain is built from TRBV9 and TRBJ1-4; the match to TRBD1 covers 11 bases. The germline V gene encodes CDR1 SGDLS and CDR2 YYNGEE. V lost 4 bases and J lost 1; bases outside the gene matches: 6. The CDR3 runs to 17 residues. The CDR3 sequence: CASSLGQGARTNEKLFF. In DNA, the CDR3 is TGTGCCAGCAGCCTTGGACAGGGGGCGCGAACTAATGAAAAACTGTTTTTT.

The rearrangement links TRBV5-4 to TRBJ2-7; 8 nucleotides line up with TRBD2. V lost 1 base to trimming and J lost 0 bases; unmatched junction nucleotides: 3. There are 15 residues in the CDR3. CDR1 is SGHNT and CDR2 is YYREEE in the germline V gene (reference sequence). The CDR3 bases are TGTGCCAGCAGCTTGCGGGGGGGAAGCTCCTACGAGCAGTACTTC. Amino acids: CASSLRGGSSYEQYF.

The genes are TRBV4-2 and TRBJ2-1; 10 bases agree with TRBD2. Germline V gene sequence: CDR1 LGHNA, CDR2 YNFKEQ. V shed 1 base and J 1 base; nucleotides not matched to a gene: 4. CDR3 length: 17 amino acids. Here the CDR3 DNA reads TGTGCCAGCAGCCAAGGAGGTAGCGGGGGGTCCTACAATGAGCAGTTCTTC. It specifies CASSQGGSGGSYNEQFF.

V gene TRBV30 combines with J gene TRBJ2-2, with D perhaps TRBD2 (5 bases). The ends were cut back, 4 bases at V and 9 bases at J, with 21 bases in the middle. Germline assignment: CDR1 GTSNPN and CDR2 SVGIG (reference sequence). The CDR3 is 15 amino acids. The CDR3 bases are TGTGCCTGGACTTACAGTTTCAGAGGGTGGAGGGAGCTGTTTTTT. It codes for CAWTYSFRGWRELFF.

Notes on this clone: Other DNA sequences in the sample encode the same CDR3. The J gene is TRBJ2-7, the V gene TRBV4-2, with TRBD2 matching 14 bases. The CDR3 is 15 residues long. With 1 base clipped from V and 5 bases from J, the junction kept 1 base outside the gene matches. Germline V lookup: CDR1 LGHNA, CDR2 YNFKEQ. CDR3 nucleotide sequence: TGTGCCAGCAGCCAAGGGGGACTAGCGGGAGACGAGCAGTACTTC. Protein sequence: CASSQGGLAGDEQYF.

This chain joins TRBV7-2 and TRBJ1-2; D is ambiguous. Trimming stripped 1 base from V and 2 bases from J, with 11 bases between. CDR3 length: 15 residues. Germline CDR1 reads SGHTA; CDR2 reads FQGNSA. CDR3 in amino acids: CASSLGSVQNYGYTF. CDR3 bases: TGTGCCAGCAGCTTAGGGTCCGTACAAAACTATGGCTACACCTTC.

This chain links TRBV2 with TRBJ2-2, with D perhaps TRBD2 (5 bases). The germline CDR1 and CDR2 sequences are SNHLY and FYNNEI. Trimming cost V 0 bases and J 6 bases, with 11 bases left between them. The CDR3 is 15 amino acids. The CDR3 DNA reads TGTGCCAGCAGTGAAGCGTCAGGTAGCGCCGGGGAGCTGTTTTTT. It translates to CASSEASGSAGELFF.

This clone was seen just once. The CDR3 loop is CASSQDPRGITYEQYF. In DNA form, the CDR3 reads TGTGCCAGCAGCCAAGATCCTCGGGGAATTACCTACGAGCAGTACTTC. This sequence joins TRBV4-2 and TRBJ2-7, with D tentatively TRBD2 (5 bases). CDR1 LGHNA and CDR2 YNFKEQ come from the germline V gene. This CDR3 contains 16 residues. Trimming left V 0 bases short and J 2 bases short, with 14 bases between.

The chain uses TRBV11-1 and TRBJ1-2; 7 bases map to TRBD1. Trimming cost V 4 bases and J 2 bases; bases outside gene matches: 10. This CDR3 region has 16 residues. Germline V gene sequence: CDR1 SGHAT, CDR2 FQDESV (reference sequence). The chain's CDR3 is CASSSPGGRRNYGYTF. The CDR3, as DNA: TGTGCCAGCAGCTCCCCAGGGGGAAGAAGAAACTATGGCTACACCTTC.

The V gene is TRBV4-2, the J gene TRBJ1-2; D ambiguous. This CDR3 region has 14 residues. Trimming stripped 1 base from V and 4 bases from J, with 10 bases between. Per the germline V gene, CDR1 is LGHNA and CDR2 is YNFKEQ. Here the CDR3 reads CASSQARGSYGYTF. The CDR3 coding sequence is TGTGCCAGCAGCCAAGCGCGGGGTAGCTATGGCTACACCTTC.

CDR3 DNA: TGTGCCAGCAGCCCGGACTACTGGAGCACAGATACGCAGTATTTT. Its protein product is CASSPDYWSTDTQYF. The V and J genes are TRBV2 and TRBJ2-3; possibly TRBD2 for D (6 bases). Per the germline V gene, CDR1 is SNHLY and CDR2 is FYNNEI. Trimming cost V 6 bases and J 0 bases, with 13 bases left between them. This CDR3 has 15 amino acids.

CDR3 protein: CAWNPLSGRQQETQYF. CDR3 bases: TGTGCCTGGAACCCCCTTAGCGGCCGACAACAAGAGACCCAGTACTTC. The gene calls are TRBV30 and TRBJ2-5, with a tentative D call TRBD2 (6 bases). V lost 4 bases and J 2 bases, leaving 20 bases between the germline ends. Germline V gene sequence: CDR1 GTSNPN, CDR2 SVGIG (reference sequence). This CDR3 contains 16 residues.

V usage is TRBV7-9 and J usage is TRBJ2-7, with TRBD1 identical over 8 bases. V shed 5 bases, J shed 3 bases, and the junction held 3 bases outside the gene matches. The CDR3 length is 13 residues. Germline CDR1 SEHNR, CDR2 FQNEAQ (reference sequence). CDR3 loop: CASSPTGGYEQYF. The DNA of the CDR3 is TGTGCCAGCAGCCCCACAGGGGGCTACGAGCAGTACTTC.

The CDR3 spells CAISESQTGGNQPQHF. The CDR3 nucleotides read TGTGCCATCAGTGAGTCCCAAACCGGGGGCAATCAGCCCCAGCATTTT. The rearrangement joins TRBV10-3 to TRBJ1-5; D remains unclear. Germline CDR1 reads ENHRY; CDR2 reads SYGVKD. Between the trimmed V and J ends, which lost 0 bases and 2 bases, there was a span of 11 bases. The CDR3 spans 16 residues.

The rearrangement links TRBV7-3 to TRBJ2-7; the D is unclear. CDR3 size: 13 residues. Germline V CDR1 and CDR2: SGHTA, FQGTGA. V gave up 6 bases and J gave up 4 bases, with 13 bases separating them. The CDR3 protein is CASSTYNHYEQYF. DNA for the CDR3: TGTGCCAGCAGTACATATAACCATTACGAGCAGTACTTC.

The V and J genes are TRBV5-8 and TRBJ2-6, with D maybe TRBD1 (5 bases). The CDR3 has 15 amino acids. V lost 5 bases and J 4 bases, leaving 13 bases between the germline ends. Germline V gives CDR1 SGHTS, CDR2 YDEGEE. Here the CDR3 DNA reads TGTGCCAGCAGGGCCAGGGTTGGCGGGGCCAACGTCCTGACTTTC. This codes for CASRARVGGANVLTF.

This sequence joins TRBV7-2 and TRBJ2-5; possibly TRBD2 for D (7 bases). This CDR3 spans 15 amino acids. Trimming stripped 1 base from V and 2 bases from J, with 11 bases between. The germline gives CDR1 SGHTA, CDR2 FQGNSA. CDR3 region: CASSLGGGRQETQYF. The CDR3 DNA reads TGTGCCAGCAGCTTAGGGGGGGGCAGACAAGAGACCCAGTACTTC.

V and J are TRBV7-8 and TRBJ2-7; possibly TRBD2 for D (6 bases). The CDR3 has 15 residues. With 1 base removed from V and 2 bases from J, the gap between germline ends came to 12 bases. Germline CDR1 and CDR2: SGHVS and FQNEAQ. DNA of the CDR3: TGTGCCAGCAGCTTAGTTCGGGAGTTAGCCTACGAGCAGTACTTC. Translation gives CASSLVRELAYEQYF. The complete variable domain, with remaining parts taken from reference TRBV7-8 and TRBJ2-7, reads GAGVSQSPRYKVAKRGQDVALRCDPISGHVSLFWYQQALGQGPEFLTYFQNEAQLDKSGLPSDRFFAERPEGSVSTLKIQRTQQEDSAVYLCASSLVRELAYEQYFGPGTRLTVT.

The CDR3 region has the DNA TGTGCCAGTAGTTCACCGGGACAGGGGGCTGGAACTGAAGCTTTCTTT. This codes for CASSSPGQGAGTEAFF. The chain is built from TRBV19 and TRBJ1-1, with TRBD1 matching over 12 bases. Trimming at V came to 5 bases and at J to 5 bases, leaving 9 bases not matched to a gene. The CDR3 has 16 residues. CDR1 is LNHDA, CDR2 SQIVND, per germline (reference sequence).

This chain joins TRBV7-9 and TRBJ1-5, with D uncertain. Germline V gene lookup returns CDR1 SEHNR and CDR2 FQNEAQ (reference sequence). The CDR3 totals 12 residues. Trimming stripped 8 bases from V and 2 bases from J, with 7 bases between. CDR3 sequence reads: CASGGGNQPQHF. The CDR3 coding sequence is TGTGCCAGCGGCGGGGGCAATCAGCCCCAGCATTTT.